The entry below describes one T cell receptor beta chain. This sample was included in a study of blood T cell repertoires in COVID-19. Study-level background: Material from acute and convalescent COVID-19 was sourced from the United States, Italy and Spain.

Participants came from about two dozen US areas, aged roughly 18 to 95 years. Trimming pared 5 bases from V and 6 bases from J, leaving 16 bases between. Germline values: CDR1 MNHEY, CDR2 SVGAGI. This CDR3 is 14 amino acids long. Libraries were prepared by immunoSEQ multiplex PCR; TCRdb keeps only in-frame clonotypes and omits some of them. The table shows around 160,000 clones, with about four fifths occurring only once. The sequenced sample consisted of PBMCs or T cells enriched from blood (not recorded which). The chain links TRBV6-5 to TRBJ1-1, with D perhaps TRBD1 (5 bases). This TCR derives from a woman aged 45-65 years who had been exposed to COVID-19. DNA for the CDR3: TGTGCCAGCAGTACGCGGGGGAGGGCGGCTGAAGCTTTCTTT. This translates into CASSTRGRAAEAFF.